This TCR beta chain was observed in a study of blood T cell repertoires in COVID-19. Across the study: From T cells, B-cell-depleted T cells, or PBMCs came the material, which was cDNA or gDNA.

V was clipped by 4 bases and J by 6 bases; unmatched bases: 6. The CDR3 covers 14 residues. The germline V gene encodes CDR1 MGHDK and CDR2 SYGVNS. Profiling relied on immunoSEQ multiplex PCR, and the TCRdb table lists in-frame clones only, not all of them. The sample holds 63,000 or so clones, approximately 82% seen once. This receptor was obtained from a man older than 75 with active COVID-19. The sequencing input was peripheral blood. The J gene is TRBJ2-1, the V gene TRBV25-1; TRBD2 matches 7 bases. CDR3: CASSAGEGPNEQFF. The CDR3 DNA sequence: TGTGCCAGCAGTGCGGGGGAGGGTCCCAATGAGCAGTTCTTC.